These T cell receptor beta chains were read from a single sample in a study of shared clonotypes between healthy human individuals. Repertoires were generated with immunoSEQ multiplex PCR, while TCRdb's copy carries only in-frame clones and drops some. The sample has about 1.1 million clones; roughly 80% are singletons. Sequenced input: memory CD4+ T cells from PBMCs. These receptors were collected from a man aged 18-30 years in good health. Some clones in this sample may be carry-over from other donors' samples. CDR3s include the opening cysteine and the closing phenylalanine or tryptophan. The D gene is left open where the match is weak. Clone size is stated in some rows and not others, as once, few, many or a class when expanded.

j_call	clone_size	cdr3_length	v_call	d_call	cdr3_nt	cdr3_aa
TRBJ2-7	.	14	TRBV28	.	TGTGCCAGCAGTTTAGTGGGGGAGACCTACGAGCAGTACTTC	CASSLVGETYEQYF
TRBJ1-2	.	11	TRBV30	.	TGTGCCGCGGGGACCTCTCCTCGCTACACCTTC	CAAGTSPRYTF
TRBJ1-5	.	14	TRBV2	.	TGTGCCAGCAGTGAAGAGGCAGGGAGCCAGCCCCAGCATTTT	CASSEEAGSQPQHF
TRBJ1-1	.	15	TRBV6-1	TRBD1	TGTGCCAGCAGTGGGGACAGGATATTGTTCACTGAAGCTTTCTTT	CASSGDRILFTEAFF
TRBJ1-5	.	16	TRBV28	TRBD1	TGTGCCAGCAGTCCCCGGAGAGGGGGCCACAATCAGCCCCAGCATTTT	CASSPRRGGHNQPQHF
TRBJ1-2	.	11	TRBV1	.	TGCACCAGCAGCCAAGATGGAGGCTTAACCTTC	CTSSQDGGLTF
TRBJ2-5	once	15	TRBV6-1	TRBD2	TGTGCCAGCAGTGAGGCTAGCGGGGGTTCCGGGACCCAGTACTTC	CASSEASGGSGTQYF
TRBJ2-7	.	15	TRBV7-2	TRBD2	TGTGCCAGCAGCCCCATGCGGGAGGCCTCCTACGAGCAGTACTTC	CASSPMREASYEQYF
TRBJ2-1	.	15	TRBV28	.	TGTGCCAGCAGTTTATTAGGAAAACAGGACGATGAGCAGTTCTTC	CASSLLGKQDDEQFF
TRBJ2-7	.	14	TRBV10-3	.	TGTGCCATCAGAGACAGCCGGTCCTTCGGCGAGCAGTACTTC	CAIRDSRSFGEQYF
TRBJ2-3	.	17	TRBV25-1	TRBD1	TGTGCCAGCAGCCCCTTCCCCGGACAGGAGCGCACAGATACGCAGTATTTT	CASSPFPGQERTDTQYF
TRBJ1-2	.	14	TRBV5-5	TRBD1	TGTGCCAGCAGCGCCGGGACAGGGGTTTTAGGCTACACCTTC	CASSAGTGVLGYTF
TRBJ2-7	.	14	TRBV5-8	.	TGTGCCAGCAGCTTTTTCGTCGGGGCGTACGAGCAGTACTTC	CASSFFVGAYEQYF
TRBJ2-2	few	15	TRBV5-1	TRBD2	TGCGCCAGCGCCAAGGGAGGGGTTGAGACCGGGGAGCTGTTTTTT	CASAKGGVETGELFF
TRBJ2-3	.	18	TRBV28	.	TGTGCCAGCAGTCCATTGGCCTTCCTAGCGCCTAGCACAGATACGCAGTATTTT	CASSPLAFLAPSTDTQYF
TRBJ2-4	.	15	TRBV5-1	.	TGCGCCAGCAGCTTGGGTGGTCTCCAGGAACACATTCAGTACTTC	CASSLGGLQEHIQYF
TRBJ1-2	.	13	TRBV30	TRBD1	TGTACCTGGAGTATCAACGGACAGGGTAAACACACCTTC	CTWSINGQGKHTF
TRBJ2-6	few	16	TRBV9	.	TGTGCCAGCAGCGTAATCGGGATCCCTGGGGCCAACGTCCTGACTTTC	CASSVIGIPGANVLTF
TRBJ2-3	.	16	TRBV2	.	TGTGCCAGCAGTGACGTAGCGGCCAGTAGCACAGATACGCAGTATTTT	CASSDVAASSTDTQYF
TRBJ2-5	.	16	TRBV28	TRBD2	TGTGCCAGCAGTTTAGACGGTTCCCGGGGAGGGGAGACCCAGTACTTC	CASSLDGSRGGETQYF
TRBJ2-2	.	15	TRBV15	.	TGTGCCACCAGCGAACGGGAGTGGGACACCGGGGAGCTGTTTTTT	CATSEREWDTGELFF
TRBJ2-3	.	15	TRBV4-1	.	TGCGCCAGCAGCCAAGCGACATCTCCCCGGGATACGCAGTATTTT	CASSQATSPRDTQYF
TRBJ1-2	few	14	TRBV19	.	TGTGCCAGTAGGCGTGGGGGCATGGACTATGGCTACACCTTC	CASRRGGMDYGYTF